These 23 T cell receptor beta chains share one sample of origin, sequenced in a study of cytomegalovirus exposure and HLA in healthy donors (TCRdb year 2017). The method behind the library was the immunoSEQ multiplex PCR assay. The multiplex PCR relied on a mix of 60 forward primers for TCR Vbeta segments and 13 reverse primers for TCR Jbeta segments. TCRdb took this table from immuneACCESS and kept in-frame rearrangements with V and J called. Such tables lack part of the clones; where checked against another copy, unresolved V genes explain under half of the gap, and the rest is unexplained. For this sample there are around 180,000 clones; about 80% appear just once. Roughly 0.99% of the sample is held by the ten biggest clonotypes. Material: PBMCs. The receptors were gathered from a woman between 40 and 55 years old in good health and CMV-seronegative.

CDR3 in amino acids: CASSVDRGGTGELFF. Here the CDR3 DNA reads TGTGCCAGCAGCGTGGACAGGGGTGGCACCGGGGAGCTGTTTTTT. The chain links TRBV9 to TRBJ2-2, with 9 bases lining up with TRBD1. Germline trimming cut 2 bases from V and 4 bases from J; bases unmatched to any gene: 3. CDR3 length equals 15 residues. Germline V lookup: CDR1 SGDLS, CDR2 YYNGEE.

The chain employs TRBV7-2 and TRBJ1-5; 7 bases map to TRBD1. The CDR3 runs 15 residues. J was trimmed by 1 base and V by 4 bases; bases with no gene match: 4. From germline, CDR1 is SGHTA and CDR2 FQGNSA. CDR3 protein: CASSSGGPSNQPQHF. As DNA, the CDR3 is TGTGCCAGCAGCTCAGGGGGACCGAGCAATCAGCCCCAGCATTTT.

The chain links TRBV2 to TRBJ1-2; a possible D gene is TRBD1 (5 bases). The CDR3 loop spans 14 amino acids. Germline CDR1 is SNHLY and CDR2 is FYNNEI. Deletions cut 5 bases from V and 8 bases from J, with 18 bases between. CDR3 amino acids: CASSWDREGVGYTF. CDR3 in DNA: TGTGCCAGCAGTTGGGACCGGGAGGGTGTGGGCTACACCTTC.

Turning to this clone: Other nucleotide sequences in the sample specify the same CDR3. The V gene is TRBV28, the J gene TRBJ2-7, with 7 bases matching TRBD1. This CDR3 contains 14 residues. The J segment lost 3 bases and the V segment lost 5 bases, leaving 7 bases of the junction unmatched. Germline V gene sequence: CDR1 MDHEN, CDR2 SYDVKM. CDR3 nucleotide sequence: TGTGCCAGCAGTACCGGGACAGTTGTCTACGAGCAGTACTTC. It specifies CASSTGTVVYEQYF.

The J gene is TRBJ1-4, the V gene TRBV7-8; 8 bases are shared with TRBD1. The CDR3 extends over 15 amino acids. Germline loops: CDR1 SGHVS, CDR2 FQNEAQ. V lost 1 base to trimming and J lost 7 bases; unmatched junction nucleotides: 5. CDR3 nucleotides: TGTGCCAGCAGCTTAGGGACAGGGAGACTTGAAAAACTGTTTTTT. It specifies CASSLGTGRLEKLFF.

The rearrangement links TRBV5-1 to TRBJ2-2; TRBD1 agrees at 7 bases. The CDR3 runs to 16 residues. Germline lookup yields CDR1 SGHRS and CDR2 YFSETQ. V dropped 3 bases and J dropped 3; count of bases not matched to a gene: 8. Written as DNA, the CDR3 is TGCGCCAGCAGCTCATGGAAGGGGGCGGACACCGGGGAGCTGTTTTTT. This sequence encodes CASSSWKGADTGELFF.

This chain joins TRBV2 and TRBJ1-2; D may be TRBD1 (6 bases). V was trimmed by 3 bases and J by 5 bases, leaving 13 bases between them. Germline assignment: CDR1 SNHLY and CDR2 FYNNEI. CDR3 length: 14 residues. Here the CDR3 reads CASSDPGGGYGYTF. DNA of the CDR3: TGTGCCAGCAGTGATCCTGGGGGCGGATATGGCTACACCTTC. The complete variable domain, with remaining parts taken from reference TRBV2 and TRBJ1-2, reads EPEVTQTPSHQVTQMGQEVILRCVPISNHLYFYWYRQILGQKVEFLVSFYNNEISEKSEIFDDQFSVERPDGSNFTLKIRSTKLEDSAMYFCASSDPGGGYGYTFGSGTRLTVV.

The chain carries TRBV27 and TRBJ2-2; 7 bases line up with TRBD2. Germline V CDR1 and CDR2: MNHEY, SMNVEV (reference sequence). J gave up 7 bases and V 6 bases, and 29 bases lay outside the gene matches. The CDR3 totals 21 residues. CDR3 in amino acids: CASSSLRRAFRERDWVGELFF. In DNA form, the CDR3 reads TGTGCCAGCAGCAGTTTAAGGAGGGCGTTTAGGGAGCGGGACTGGGTCGGGGAGCTGTTTTTT.

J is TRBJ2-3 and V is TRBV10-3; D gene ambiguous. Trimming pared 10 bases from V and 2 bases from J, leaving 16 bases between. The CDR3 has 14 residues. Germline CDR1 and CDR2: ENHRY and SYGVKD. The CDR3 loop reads CASAIGGFTDTQYF. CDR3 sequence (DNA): TGTGCCAGCGCGATAGGCGGATTCACAGATACGCAGTATTTT.

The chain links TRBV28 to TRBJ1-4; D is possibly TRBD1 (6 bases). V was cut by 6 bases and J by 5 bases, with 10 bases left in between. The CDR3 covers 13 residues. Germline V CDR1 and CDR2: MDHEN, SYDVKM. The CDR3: CASRRGNNEKLFF. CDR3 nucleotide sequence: TGTGCCAGCAGGAGGGGGAACAATGAAAAACTGTTTTTT.

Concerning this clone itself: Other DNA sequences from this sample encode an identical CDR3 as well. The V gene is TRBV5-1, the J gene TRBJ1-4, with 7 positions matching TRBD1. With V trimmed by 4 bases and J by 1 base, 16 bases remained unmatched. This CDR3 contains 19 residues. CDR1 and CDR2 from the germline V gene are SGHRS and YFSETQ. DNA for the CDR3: TGCGCCAGCAGCCCGGGGGACAGATATACTACTATAACTAATGAAAAACTGTTTTTT. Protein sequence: CASSPGDRYTTITNEKLFF.

The CDR3 loop is CASSYQGLPGSETQYF. CDR3 in DNA: TGTGCCAGCAGCTACCAGGGGCTCCCGGGGTCTGAGACCCAGTACTTC. V usage is TRBV7-2 and J usage is TRBJ2-5; a possible D gene is TRBD1 (6 bases). CDR3 length: 16 amino acids. V lost 4 bases and J 5 bases, leaving 20 bases between the germline ends. Germline values: CDR1 SGHTA, CDR2 FQGNSA.

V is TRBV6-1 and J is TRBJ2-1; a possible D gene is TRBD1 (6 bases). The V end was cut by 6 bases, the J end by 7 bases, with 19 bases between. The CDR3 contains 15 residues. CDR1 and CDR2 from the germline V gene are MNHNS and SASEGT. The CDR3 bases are TGTGCCAGCAGCCGCCCCGGGACAACTGCTAATGAGCAGTTCTTC. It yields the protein CASSRPGTTANEQFF.

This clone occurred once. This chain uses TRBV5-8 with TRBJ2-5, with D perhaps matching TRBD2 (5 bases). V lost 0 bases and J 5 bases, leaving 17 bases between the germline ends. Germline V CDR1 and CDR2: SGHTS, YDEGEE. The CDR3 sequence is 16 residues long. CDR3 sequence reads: CASSLGRGLWRETQYF. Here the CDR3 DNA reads TGTGCCAGCAGCTTGGGTAGAGGGCTTTGGAGGGAGACCCAGTACTTC.

The CDR3, as DNA: TGTGCCAGCAGCCACGACAGGAACACTGAAGCTTTCTTT. Protein product: CASSHDRNTEAFF. J is TRBJ1-1 and V is TRBV27; D is perhaps TRBD1 (5 bases). The CDR3 runs 13 residues. Germline-derived CDR1 and CDR2 are MNHEY and SMNVEV (reference sequence). Deletions cut 6 bases from V and 1 base from J, with 9 bases between.

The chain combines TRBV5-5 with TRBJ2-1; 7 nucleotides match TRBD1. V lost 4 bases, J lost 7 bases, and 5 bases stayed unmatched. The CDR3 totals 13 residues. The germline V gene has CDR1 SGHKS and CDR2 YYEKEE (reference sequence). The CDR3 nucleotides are TGTGCCAGCAGCGAGGGGGCAGGGAATGAGCAGTTCTTC. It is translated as CASSEGAGNEQFF.

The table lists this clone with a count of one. The CDR3 here is CASSETSGRADTQYF. The CDR3 DNA follows: TGTGCCAGCAGTGAAACTAGCGGGAGGGCAGATACGCAGTATTTT. The chain uses TRBV2 and TRBJ2-3; TRBD2 aligns across 13 bases. The CDR3 consists of 15 residues. V dropped 2 bases and J dropped 4; count of bases not matched to a gene: 0. Germline CDR1 and CDR2: SNHLY and FYNNEI.

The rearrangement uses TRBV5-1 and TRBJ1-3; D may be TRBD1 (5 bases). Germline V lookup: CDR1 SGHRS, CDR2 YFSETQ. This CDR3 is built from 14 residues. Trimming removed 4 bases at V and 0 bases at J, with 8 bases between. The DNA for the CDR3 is TGCGCCAGCAGCGCGACAGACTCTGGAAACACCATATATTTT. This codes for CASSATDSGNTIYF.

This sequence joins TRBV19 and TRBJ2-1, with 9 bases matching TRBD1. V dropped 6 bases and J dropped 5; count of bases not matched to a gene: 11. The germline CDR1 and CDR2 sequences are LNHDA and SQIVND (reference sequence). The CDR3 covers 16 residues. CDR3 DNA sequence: TGTGCCAGTAGGAGAACAGGGGGCGTTTTGGACAATGAGCAGTTCTTC. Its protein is CASRRTGGVLDNEQFF.

CDR3 sequence (DNA): TGTGCCAGTAGTCTTACCAGAAACAGGGGTAGCACTGAAGCTTTCTTT. The encoded protein is CASSLTRNRGSTEAFF. The chain employs TRBV19 and TRBJ1-1; 7 bases map to TRBD1. Germline values: CDR1 LNHDA, CDR2 SQIVND (reference sequence). The CDR3 is 16 amino acids. Trimming cost V 5 bases and J 4 bases; bases outside gene matches: 13.

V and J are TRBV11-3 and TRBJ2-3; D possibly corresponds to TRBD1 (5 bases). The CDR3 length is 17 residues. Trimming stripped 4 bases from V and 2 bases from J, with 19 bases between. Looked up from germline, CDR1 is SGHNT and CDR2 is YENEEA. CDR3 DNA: TGTGCCAGCAGCTCCGCCTCTGGGGCGCCGATCACAGATACGCAGTATTTT. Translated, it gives CASSSASGAPITDTQYF.

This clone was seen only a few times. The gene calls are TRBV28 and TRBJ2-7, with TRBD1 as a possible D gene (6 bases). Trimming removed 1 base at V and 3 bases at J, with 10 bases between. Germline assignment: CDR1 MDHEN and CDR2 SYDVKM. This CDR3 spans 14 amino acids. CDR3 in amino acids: CASSLSDRYYEQYF. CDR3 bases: TGTGCCAGCAGTTTATCCGACAGGTACTACGAGCAGTACTTC.

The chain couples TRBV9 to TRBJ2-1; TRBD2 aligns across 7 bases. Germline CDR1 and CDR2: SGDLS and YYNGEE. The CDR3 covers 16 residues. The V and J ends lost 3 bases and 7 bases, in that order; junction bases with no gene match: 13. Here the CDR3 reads CASSAITGAGGNEQFF. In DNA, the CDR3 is TGTGCCAGCAGCGCTATCACCGGGGCCGGGGGGAATGAGCAGTTCTTC.